The 2 T cell receptor beta chains below come from one sample, sequenced in a study of T cell responses to AZD1222 COVID-19 vaccine. Profiling relied on immunoSEQ multiplex PCR, and the TCRdb table lists in-frame clones only, not all of them. The data show approximately 28,000 clones, roughly 90% seen once. This specimen was peripheral blood, taken 28 days after the second AZD1222 dose. These receptors were obtained from an adult who received the AZD1222 COVID-19 vaccine.

This clone was seen once. The chain uses TRBV11-1 and TRBJ2-7, with 9 bases that match TRBD1. The CDR3 totals 15 residues. Germline loops: CDR1 SGHAT, CDR2 FQDESV (reference sequence). J was trimmed by 5 bases and V by 5 bases; bases with no gene match: 10. The CDR3 region is CASSLGQGYTDEQYF. The CDR3 region has the DNA TGTGCCAGCAGCCTGGGACAGGGCTATACGGACGAGCAGTACTTC.

The genes are TRBV7-2 and TRBJ2-5; possibly TRBD1 or TRBD2 for D (6 bases each). Trimming took off 5 bases at V and 5 bases at J, with 15 bases between the two ends. This CDR3 has 14 amino acids. Germline V gene data show CDR1 as SGHTA and CDR2 as FQGNSA. The CDR3 spells CASSQLTGRETQYF. The CDR3 DNA reads TGTGCCAGCAGCCAACTCACAGGGAGGGAGACCCAGTACTTC.